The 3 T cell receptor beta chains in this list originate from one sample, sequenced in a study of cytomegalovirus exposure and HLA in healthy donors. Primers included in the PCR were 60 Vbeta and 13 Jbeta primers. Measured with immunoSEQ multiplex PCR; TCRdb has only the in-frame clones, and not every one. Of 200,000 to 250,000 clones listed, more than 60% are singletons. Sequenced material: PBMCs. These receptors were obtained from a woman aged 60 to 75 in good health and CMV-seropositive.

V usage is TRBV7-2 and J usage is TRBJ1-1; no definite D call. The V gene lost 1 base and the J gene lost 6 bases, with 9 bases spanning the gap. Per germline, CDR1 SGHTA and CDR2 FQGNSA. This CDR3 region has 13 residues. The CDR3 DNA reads TGTGCCAGCAGCTTAGTTTCTAGTCCTGAAGCTTTCTTT. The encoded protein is CASSLVSSPEAFF.

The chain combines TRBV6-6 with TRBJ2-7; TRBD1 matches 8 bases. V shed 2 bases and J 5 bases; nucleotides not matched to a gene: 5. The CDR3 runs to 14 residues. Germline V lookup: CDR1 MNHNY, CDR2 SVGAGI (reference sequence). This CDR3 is CASSYLDRVDEQYF. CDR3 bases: TGTGCCAGCAGTTACCTGGACAGGGTGGACGAGCAGTACTTC.

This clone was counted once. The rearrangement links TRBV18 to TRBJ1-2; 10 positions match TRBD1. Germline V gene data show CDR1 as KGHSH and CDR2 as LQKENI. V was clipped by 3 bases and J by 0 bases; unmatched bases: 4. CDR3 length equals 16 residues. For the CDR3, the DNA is TGTGCCAGCTCACCTCGGGACAGGGGAACTAACTATGGCTACACCTTC. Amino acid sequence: CASSPRDRGTNYGYTF.